Listed below are T cell receptor beta chains from one sample, sequenced in a study of cytotoxic CD8 clonotypes in ibrutinib-treated CLL. Measured with immunoSEQ multiplex PCR; TCRdb has only the in-frame clones, and not every one. The sample lists 130,000 or so clones; roughly 77% were seen once. The source material was PBMCs, sampled after 12 months of ibrutinib treatment. Receptor source: a human donor with chronic lymphocytic leukemia. The CDR3 runs from the conserved cysteine through the conserved F or W. Each record gives: clone size, J gene, V gene, D gene, CDR3 protein, CDR3 DNA. D genes are given only for firm matches. The size field is filled for only some rows; it gives once, few, many or a size class.

abundance: .
j_gene: TRBJ2-7
v_gene: TRBV6-1
d_gene: .
CDR3aa: CASSARGSYEQYF
CDR3nt: TGTGCCAGCAGTGCGAGGGGTAGCTACGAGCAGTACTTC

abundance: .
j_gene: TRBJ1-1
v_gene: TRBV5-4
d_gene: .
CDR3aa: CASSGTGSMNTEAFF
CDR3nt: TGTGCCAGCAGCGGTACAGGGTCCATGAACACTGAAGCTTTCTTT

abundance: .
j_gene: TRBJ2-1
v_gene: TRBV6-1
d_gene: TRBD2
CDR3aa: CASSAGLAGGISYNEQFF
CDR3nt: TGTGCCAGCAGTGCGGGACTAGCGGGAGGAATCTCCTACAATGAGCAGTTCTTC

abundance: few
j_gene: TRBJ1-6
v_gene: TRBV28
d_gene: .
CDR3aa: CASSFGGRNSPLHF
CDR3nt: TGTGCCAGCAGTTTTGGGGGCCGGAATTCACCCCTCCACTTT

abundance: .
j_gene: TRBJ1-1
v_gene: TRBV29-1
d_gene: TRBD1
CDR3aa: CSVRGRAYVTEAFF
CDR3nt: TGCAGCGTGAGGGGGCGCGCCTATGTCACTGAAGCTTTCTTT

abundance: .
j_gene: TRBJ1-5
v_gene: TRBV25-1
d_gene: TRBD1
CDR3aa: CASSVGTGSNQPQHF
CDR3nt: TGTGCCAGCAGCGTTGGGACAGGGAGCAATCAGCCCCAGCATTTT

abundance: .
j_gene: TRBJ1-1
v_gene: TRBV6-6
d_gene: TRBD1
CDR3aa: CANSSSDRGNTEAFF
CDR3nt: TGTGCCAACAGTTCCTCGGACAGGGGTAACACTGAAGCTTTCTTT

abundance: .
j_gene: TRBJ1-5
v_gene: TRBV7-9
d_gene: TRBD1
CDR3aa: CASSRQGVTNQPQHF
CDR3nt: TGTGCCAGCAGCCGACAGGGGGTTACCAATCAGCCCCAGCATTTT

abundance: .
j_gene: TRBJ1-2
v_gene: TRBV19
d_gene: .
CDR3aa: CASSAVPGRGYTF
CDR3nt: TGTGCCAGTAGCGCCGTCCCTGGTCGAGGCTACACCTTC

abundance: .
j_gene: TRBJ1-2
v_gene: TRBV20-1
d_gene: .
CDR3aa: CSADAGVGYTF
CDR3nt: TGCAGTGCTGATGCGGGTGTTGGCTACACCTTC

abundance: .
j_gene: TRBJ2-7
v_gene: TRBV6-5
d_gene: .
CDR3aa: CASSLGQPYEQYF
CDR3nt: TGTGCCAGCAGCCTCGGACAACCCTACGAGCAGTACTTC

abundance: once
j_gene: TRBJ1-4
v_gene: TRBV6-5
d_gene: TRBD1
CDR3aa: CASSSPGQTNEKLFF
CDR3nt: TGTGCCAGCAGTTCCCCGGGACAGACAAATGAAAAACTGTTTTTT

abundance: .
j_gene: TRBJ2-1
v_gene: TRBV4-2
d_gene: .
CDR3aa: CASSQDLREKNEQFF
CDR3nt: TGTGCCAGCAGCCAAGATCTTAGGGAAAAAAATGAGCAGTTCTTC

abundance: few
j_gene: TRBJ2-5
v_gene: TRBV4-2
d_gene: TRBD1
CDR3aa: CASSQGSGTGLMETQYF
CDR3nt: TGTGCCAGCAGCCAAGGATCCGGGACAGGGTTAATGGAGACCCAGTACTTC

abundance: .
j_gene: TRBJ2-7
v_gene: TRBV4-1
d_gene: TRBD1
CDR3aa: CASSRDRGRREQYF
CDR3nt: TGCGCCAGCAGCCGGGACAGGGGGCGAAGGGAGCAGTACTTC

abundance: .
j_gene: TRBJ2-1
v_gene: TRBV28
d_gene: .
CDR3aa: CASSRGEWNEQFF
CDR3nt: TGTGCCAGCAGCCGGGGAGAGTGGAATGAGCAGTTCTTC

abundance: .
j_gene: TRBJ2-2
v_gene: TRBV27
d_gene: .
CDR3aa: CASSLVGGGELFF
CDR3nt: TGTGCCAGCAGTTTAGTCGGTGGTGGGGAGCTGTTTTTT

abundance: .
j_gene: TRBJ2-7
v_gene: TRBV7-3
d_gene: .
CDR3aa: CASSPGFEEQYF
CDR3nt: TGTGCCAGCAGCCCGGGATTCGAGGAGCAGTACTTC

abundance: few
j_gene: TRBJ1-2
v_gene: TRBV20-1
d_gene: .
CDR3aa: CSASPGSGYTF
CDR3nt: TGCAGTGCTAGCCCCGGGAGTGGCTACACCTTC

abundance: .
j_gene: TRBJ1-1
v_gene: TRBV29-1
d_gene: .
CDR3aa: CSVEVKGRNTEAFF
CDR3nt: TGCAGCGTTGAAGTAAAGGGGCGCAACACTGAAGCTTTCTTT

abundance: .
j_gene: TRBJ2-7
v_gene: TRBV7-9
d_gene: TRBD2
CDR3aa: CASSSRTSGSIHEQYF
CDR3nt: TGTGCCAGCAGCTCCCGGACTAGCGGGAGTATCCACGAGCAGTACTTC

abundance: .
j_gene: TRBJ2-2
v_gene: TRBV2
d_gene: TRBD2
CDR3aa: CASISLAGVTGELFF
CDR3nt: TGTGCCAGCATATCACTAGCGGGGGTTACCGGGGAGCTGTTTTTT

abundance: many
j_gene: TRBJ2-1
v_gene: TRBV18
d_gene: .
CDR3aa: CASSPLVGTLPNEQFF
CDR3nt: TGTGCCAGCTCACCATTGGTGGGAACCTTACCGAATGAGCAGTTCTTC